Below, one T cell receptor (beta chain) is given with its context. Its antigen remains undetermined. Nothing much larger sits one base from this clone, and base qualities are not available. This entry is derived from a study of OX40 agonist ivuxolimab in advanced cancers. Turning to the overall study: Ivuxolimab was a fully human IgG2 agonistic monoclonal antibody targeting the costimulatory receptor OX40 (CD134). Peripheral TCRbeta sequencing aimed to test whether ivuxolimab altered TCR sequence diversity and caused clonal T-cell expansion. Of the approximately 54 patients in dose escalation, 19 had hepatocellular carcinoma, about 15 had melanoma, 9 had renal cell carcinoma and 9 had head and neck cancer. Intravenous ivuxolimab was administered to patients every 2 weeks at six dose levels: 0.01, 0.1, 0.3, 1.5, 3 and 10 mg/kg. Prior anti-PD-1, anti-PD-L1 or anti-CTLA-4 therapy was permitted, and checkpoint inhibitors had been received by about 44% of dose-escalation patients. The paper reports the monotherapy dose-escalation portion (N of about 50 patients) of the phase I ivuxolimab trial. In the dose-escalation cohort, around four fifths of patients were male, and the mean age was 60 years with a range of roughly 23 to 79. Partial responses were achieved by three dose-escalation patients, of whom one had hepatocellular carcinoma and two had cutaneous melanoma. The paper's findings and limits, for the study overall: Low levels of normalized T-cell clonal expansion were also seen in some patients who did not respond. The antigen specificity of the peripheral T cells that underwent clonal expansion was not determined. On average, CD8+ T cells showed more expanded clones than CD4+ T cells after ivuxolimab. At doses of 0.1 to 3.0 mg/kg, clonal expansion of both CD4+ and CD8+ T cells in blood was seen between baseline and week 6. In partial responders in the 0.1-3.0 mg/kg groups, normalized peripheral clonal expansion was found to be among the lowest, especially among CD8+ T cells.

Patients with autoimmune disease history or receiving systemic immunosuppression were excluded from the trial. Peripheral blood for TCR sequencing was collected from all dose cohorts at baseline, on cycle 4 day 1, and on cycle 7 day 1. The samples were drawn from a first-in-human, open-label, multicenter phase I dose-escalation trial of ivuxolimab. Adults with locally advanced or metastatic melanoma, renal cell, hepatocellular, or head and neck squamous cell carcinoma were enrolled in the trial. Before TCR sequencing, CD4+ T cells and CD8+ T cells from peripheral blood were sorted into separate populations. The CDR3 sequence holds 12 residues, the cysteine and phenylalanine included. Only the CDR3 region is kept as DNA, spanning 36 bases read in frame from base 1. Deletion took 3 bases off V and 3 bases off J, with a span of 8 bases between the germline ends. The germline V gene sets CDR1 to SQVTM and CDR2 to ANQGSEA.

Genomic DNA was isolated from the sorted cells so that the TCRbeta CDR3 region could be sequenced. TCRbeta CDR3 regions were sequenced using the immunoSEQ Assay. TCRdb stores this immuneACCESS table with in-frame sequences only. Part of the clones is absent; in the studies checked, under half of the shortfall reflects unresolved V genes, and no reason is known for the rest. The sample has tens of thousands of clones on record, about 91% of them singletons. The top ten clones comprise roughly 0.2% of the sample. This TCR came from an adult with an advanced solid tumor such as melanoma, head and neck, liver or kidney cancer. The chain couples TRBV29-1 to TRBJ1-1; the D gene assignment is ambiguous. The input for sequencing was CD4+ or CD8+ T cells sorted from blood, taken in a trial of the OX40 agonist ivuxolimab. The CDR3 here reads CSVDIDYTEAFF. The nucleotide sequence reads TGCAGCGTTGATATTGACTACACTGAAGCTTTCTTT.